The next 26 T cell receptor beta chains were all read from a single sample in a study of shared clonotypes between healthy human individuals. The protocol was immunoSEQ multiplex PCR, while the TCRdb copy is restricted to in-frame clones and leaves out a portion. Among 2,500,000 or so clones listed, 93% were seen once. Source material: naive CD4+ T cells from PBMCs. The subset is: CD45RA+ positively selected. These receptors were taken from a man younger than 35 in good health. Some clones in this sample may be carry-over from other donors' samples.

The rearrangement uses TRBV15 and TRBJ2-4; 9 bases map to TRBD1. The V gene's germline CDR1 is LNHNV and CDR2 YYDKDF (reference sequence). The CDR3 extends over 15 amino acids. Trimming cost V 2 bases and J 4 bases; bases outside gene matches: 3. CDR3: CATSRRGQGKNIQYF. CDR3 bases: TGTGCCACCAGCAGACGCGGACAGGGGAAAAACATTCAGTACTTC.

Concerning this clone itself: This sample includes further DNA sequences coding for the same CDR3. The rearrangement joins TRBV20-1 to TRBJ2-3; no firm D call. V lost 5 bases and J 3 bases, leaving 6 bases between the germline ends. Germline V gives CDR1 DFQATT, CDR2 SNEGSKA (reference sequence). The CDR3 has 11 residues. The CDR3 DNA follows: TGCAGTGCTCCCCCAACAGATACGCAGTATTTT. Amino acids: CSAPPTDTQYF.

The chain is built from TRBV6-1 and TRBJ2-3; no firm D call. The CDR3 extends over 14 amino acids. Germline CDR1 is MNHNS and CDR2 is SASEGT. V gave up 2 bases and J gave up 4 bases, with 10 bases separating them. The CDR3 loop reads CASSEQRFSDTQYF. In DNA, the CDR3 is TGTGCCAGCAGTGAACAGAGATTCTCAGATACGCAGTATTTT.

This chain joins TRBV2 and TRBJ2-2, with D uncertain. Trimming removed 6 bases from V and 7 bases from J, with 12 bases in between. The CDR3 is 13 amino acids. Germline assignment: CDR1 SNHLY and CDR2 FYNNEI. The DNA of the CDR3 is TGTGCCAGCAGCTGGAGTGAGGTCGGGGAGCTGTTTTTT. It is translated as CASSWSEVGELFF.

In the case of this clone: Other DNA sequences of this sample code for an identical CDR3. The chain has TRBV18 and TRBJ2-7; D is uncertain. Germline-derived CDR1 and CDR2 are KGHSH and LQKENI. The length of the CDR3 is 13 residues. V lost 1 base and J lost 3, with 7 bases in between. DNA of the CDR3: TGTGCCAGCTCACCACGGAGCAGCTACGAGCAGTACTTC. Protein product: CASSPRSSYEQYF.

The chain has TRBV18 and TRBJ1-1, with 9 bases matching TRBD1. CDR1 is KGHSH, CDR2 LQKENI, per germline. V was clipped by 4 bases and J by 7 bases; unmatched bases: 10. This CDR3 has 15 residues. The CDR3 coding sequence is TGTGCCAGCTCACTCCGGGACAGGGCGGTTGGTGAAGCTTTCTTT. Residues: CASSLRDRAVGEAFF.

The chain employs TRBV15 and TRBJ1-5; D unresolved. V was trimmed by 0 bases and J by 1 base, leaving 10 bases between them. Germline V gives CDR1 LNHNV, CDR2 YYDKDF (reference sequence). The CDR3 extends over 16 amino acids. This CDR3 is CATSREAATSNQPQHF. The CDR3, as DNA: TGTGCCACCAGCAGAGAGGCAGCGACGAGCAATCAGCCCCAGCATTTT.

The chain is built from TRBV27 and TRBJ2-3; weak D call: TRBD1 (6 bases). The CDR3 consists of 18 residues. Trimming took off 5 bases at V and 0 bases at J, with 21 bases between the two ends. Germline CDR1 and CDR2: MNHEY and SMNVEV (reference sequence). The CDR3 coding sequence is TGTGCCAGCAGTCCCCCTAGAGGCCGGACAGCTAGCACAGATACGCAGTATTTT. This translates into CASSPPRGRTASTDTQYF.

The rearrangement links TRBV28 to TRBJ1-1; weak D call: TRBD1 (5 bases). Germline V CDR1 and CDR2: MDHEN, SYDVKM. The CDR3 sequence is 14 residues long. Trimming stripped 8 bases from V and 0 bases from J, with 13 bases between. CDR3 residues: CASGASGLNTEAFF. Here the CDR3 DNA reads TGTGCCAGCGGGGCGAGCGGGTTGAACACTGAAGCTTTCTTT.

V and J are TRBV9 and TRBJ2-1; a possible D gene is TRBD1 (6 bases). The ends were cut back, 8 bases at V and 0 bases at J, with 18 bases in the middle. CDR3 length: 16 amino acids. In germline, CDR1 is SGDLS, CDR2 YYNGEE. The CDR3 protein is CASSQTGLPSYNEQFF. CDR3 in DNA: TGTGCCAGTAGCCAGACAGGACTCCCCTCCTACAATGAGCAGTTCTTC.

V usage is TRBV5-1 and J usage is TRBJ2-5; weak D call: TRBD2 (6 bases). V dropped 2 bases and J dropped 2 bases, with 10 bases sitting between them. Germline V CDR1 and CDR2: SGHRS, YFSETQ. This CDR3 spans 14 amino acids. The CDR3 loop reads CASSFETRQETQYF. The CDR3 nucleotides read TGCGCCAGCAGCTTTGAGACTAGGCAAGAGACCCAGTACTTC.

The rearrangement links TRBV29-1 to TRBJ2-3; 10 bases fit TRBD2. After removal of 4 bases from V and 4 bases from J, the junction contained 14 bases not matched to a gene. The germline CDR1 and CDR2 sequences are SQVTM and ANQGSEA. This CDR3 contains 17 residues. The CDR3 nucleotides are TGCAGCGTTGTAGGGGTTGAAGCGGGAGGGCCCGCAGATACGCAGTATTTT. Its translation is CSVVGVEAGGPADTQYF.

This clone was seen just once. The chain carries TRBV5-1 and TRBJ2-1; 9 nucleotides line up with TRBD2. Germline CDR1 is SGHRS and CDR2 is YFSETQ. The length of the CDR3 is 15 residues. Trimming removed 1 base from V and 6 bases from J; junction bases left unmatched: 5. The CDR3 DNA reads TGCGCCAGCAGCTTGAACTTAGCGGGAGCCAATGAGCAGTTCTTC. Amino acid sequence: CASSLNLAGANEQFF.

V usage is TRBV28 and J usage is TRBJ1-2, with 8 bases aligning to TRBD1. The germline V gene has CDR1 MDHEN and CDR2 SYDVKM. The CDR3 has 14 amino acids. With 5 bases clipped from V and 5 bases from J, the junction kept 7 bases outside the gene matches. The CDR3 sequence is CASSTRTGSYGYTF. CDR3 DNA: TGTGCCAGCAGTACCCGGACAGGGTCATATGGCTACACCTTC.

The V and J genes are TRBV11-2 and TRBJ2-6; D call uncertain. Per germline, CDR1 SGHAT and CDR2 FQNNGV. Trimming pared 5 bases from V and 0 bases from J, leaving 11 bases between. The CDR3 runs to 16 residues. CDR3 bases: TGTGCCAGCAGCCCCTCTTTGGACTCTGGGGCCAACGTCCTGACTTTC. This translates into CASSPSLDSGANVLTF.

The CDR3 is CASSASGLASEQYF. The CDR3 bases are TGCGCCAGCAGTGCATCAGGACTAGCCAGCGAGCAGTACTTC. The chain employs TRBV10-1 and TRBJ2-7; 8 bases fit TRBD2. This CDR3 has 14 residues. Germline loops: CDR1 WNHNN, CDR2 SYGVQD (reference sequence). V dropped 4 bases and J dropped 6; count of bases not matched to a gene: 8.

The chain employs TRBV6-5 and TRBJ2-3; weak D call: TRBD2 (6 bases). The CDR3 consists of 15 residues. The V and J ends lost 2 bases and 7 bases respectively, with 16 bases between them. Germline V lookup: CDR1 MNHEY, CDR2 SVGAGI. In DNA form, the CDR3 reads TGTGCCAGCAGTTACCCTCAATCCGGGACTTATACGCAGTATTTT. Protein sequence: CASSYPQSGTYTQYF.

The chain carries TRBV7-9 and TRBJ2-7; TRBD2 might be the D (6 bases). The CDR3 is 15 residues long. Trimming cost V 5 bases and J 0 bases, with 14 bases left between them. Germline V gene lookup returns CDR1 SEHNR and CDR2 FQNEAQ (reference sequence). The CDR3 DNA reads as TGTGCCAGCAGCCCCCAGGAGGGTTACTCCTACGAGCAGTACTTC. Translated: CASSPQEGYSYEQYF.

In this sample, this clone turned up a few times. This chain uses TRBV10-3 with TRBJ1-1; 9 nucleotides match TRBD1. The CDR3 spans 13 residues. CDR1 is ENHRY and CDR2 is SYGVKD in the germline V gene. The V and J ends lost 9 bases and 0 bases, in that order; junction bases with no gene match: 2. The CDR3 loop is CAMGQGLNTEAFF. The CDR3 DNA sequence: TGTGCCATGGGACAGGGTTTGAACACTGAAGCTTTCTTT.

This clone is a singleton in its sample. The chain is built from TRBV5-6 and TRBJ1-2; D gene uncertain. Looked up from germline, CDR1 is SGHDT and CDR2 is YYEEEE. The CDR3 extends over 14 amino acids. Trimming shortened V by 4 bases and J by 5 bases, and 15 bases separated the two germline ends. The CDR3 bases are TGTGCCAGCAGCATGCGCGGGTCAGATTATGGCTACACCTTC. This sequence encodes CASSMRGSDYGYTF.

The chain has TRBV4-3 and TRBJ2-1; 8 bases line up with TRBD2. The trim removed 0 bases at V and 3 bases at J, leaving 7 bases unmatched. CDR1 and CDR2 from the germline V gene are LGHNA and YSLEER. The CDR3 consists of 17 residues. The CDR3 DNA is TGCGCCAGCAGCCAAGAAGCCACTAGCGGATTCTACAATGAGCAGTTCTTC. This codes for CASSQEATSGFYNEQFF.

The chain recombines TRBV2 with TRBJ2-1; D uncertain. V was pared by 5 bases and J by 0 bases, with 8 bases between. CDR1 and CDR2 (germline): SNHLY, FYNNEI. The length of the CDR3 is 14 residues. In nucleotides, the CDR3 is TGTGCCAGCAGTAGAGGTTCCTCCTACAATGAGCAGTTCTTC. This translates into CASSRGSSYNEQFF.

The chain is built from TRBV27 and TRBJ2-5; TRBD1 might be the D (6 bases). From germline, CDR1 is MNHEY and CDR2 SMNVEV (reference sequence). V was pared by 4 bases and J by 1 base, with 10 bases between. CDR3 length: 14 residues. CDR3 amino acids: CASSWGRTQETQYF. CDR3 nucleotides: TGTGCCAGCAGTTGGGGGCGGACCCAAGAGACCCAGTACTTC.

The rearrangement joins TRBV7-9 to TRBJ2-7; D is perhaps TRBD1 or TRBD2 (5 bases each). Germline CDR1 and CDR2: SEHNR and FQNEAQ (reference sequence). The V gene lost 7 bases and the J gene lost 7 bases, with 23 bases spanning the gap. The CDR3 is 15 amino acids. In DNA form, the CDR3 reads TGTGCCAGCATGACCCCCGGGACCCAGTTTGAGGAGCAGTACTTC. Its translation is CASMTPGTQFEEQYF.

CDR3 residues: CASGPSSSGNTIYF. CDR3 in DNA: TGTGCCAGTGGGCCGAGTAGCTCTGGAAACACCATATATTTT. J is TRBJ1-3 and V is TRBV7-9, with D unresolved. There are 14 residues in the CDR3. V was pared by 9 bases and J by 0 bases, with 12 bases between. Germline CDR1 SEHNR, CDR2 FQNEAQ (reference sequence).

This clone has only one observation. The same CDR3 arises from other DNA sequences in this sample as well. The chain has TRBV30 and TRBJ2-4, with D perhaps being TRBD1 or TRBD2 (5 bases each). Per germline, CDR1 GTSNPN and CDR2 SVGIG (reference sequence). This CDR3 region has 15 residues. V lost 3 bases to trimming and J lost 7 bases, with 19 bases between them. CDR3 nucleotide sequence: TGTGCCTGGAGAGGTACCGGGACCCCTCCGAACATTCAGTACTTC. Protein: CAWRGTGTPPNIQYF.